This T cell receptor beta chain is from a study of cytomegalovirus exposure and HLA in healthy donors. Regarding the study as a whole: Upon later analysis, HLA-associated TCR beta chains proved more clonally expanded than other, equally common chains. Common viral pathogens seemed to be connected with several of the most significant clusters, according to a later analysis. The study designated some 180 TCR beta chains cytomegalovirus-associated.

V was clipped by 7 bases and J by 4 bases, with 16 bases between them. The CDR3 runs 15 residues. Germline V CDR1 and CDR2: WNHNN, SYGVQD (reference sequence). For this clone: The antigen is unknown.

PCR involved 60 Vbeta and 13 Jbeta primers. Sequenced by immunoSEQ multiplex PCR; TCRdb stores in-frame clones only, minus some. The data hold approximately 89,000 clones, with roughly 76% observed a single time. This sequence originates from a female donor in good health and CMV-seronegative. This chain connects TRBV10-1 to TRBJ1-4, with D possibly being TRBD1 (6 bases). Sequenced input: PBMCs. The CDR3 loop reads CASTPSDRGNEKLFF. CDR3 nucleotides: TGCGCCAGCACCCCCTCGGACAGAGGTAATGAAAAACTGTTTTTT.